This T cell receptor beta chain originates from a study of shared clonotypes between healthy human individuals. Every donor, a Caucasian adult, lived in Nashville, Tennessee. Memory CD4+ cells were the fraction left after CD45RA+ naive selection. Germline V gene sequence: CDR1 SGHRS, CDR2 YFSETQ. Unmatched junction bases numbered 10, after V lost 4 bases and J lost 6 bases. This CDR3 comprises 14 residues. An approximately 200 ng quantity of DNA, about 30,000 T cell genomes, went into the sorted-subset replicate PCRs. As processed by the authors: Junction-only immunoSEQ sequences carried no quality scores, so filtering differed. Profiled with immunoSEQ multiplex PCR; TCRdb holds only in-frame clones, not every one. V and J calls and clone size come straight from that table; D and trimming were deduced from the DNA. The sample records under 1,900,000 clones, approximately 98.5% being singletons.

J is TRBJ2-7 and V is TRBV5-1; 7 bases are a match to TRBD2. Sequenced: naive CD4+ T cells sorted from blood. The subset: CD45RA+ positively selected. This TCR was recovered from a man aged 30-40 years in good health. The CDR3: CASSREGPVREQYF. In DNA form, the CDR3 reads TGCGCCAGCAGCAGGGAGGGTCCGGTTCGCGAGCAGTACTTC. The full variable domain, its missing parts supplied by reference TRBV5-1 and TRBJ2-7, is KAGVTQTPRYLIKTRGQQVTLSCSPISGHRSVSWYQQTPGQGLQFLFEYFSETQRNKGNFPGRFSGRQFSNSRSEMNVSTLELGDSALYLCASSREGPVREQYFGPGTRLTVT.